This TCR beta chain comes out of a study of T cell repertoires in cytomegalovirus infection. TCRdb reanalysed the reads using MiXCR and keeps one entry per CDR3 protein. This table has over 200,000 distinct CDR3 sequences, roughly 13% appearing once. This CDR3 has 15 residues. V dropped 1 base and J dropped 3; count of bases not matched to a gene: 5. CDR1 is MNHNS and CDR2 is SASEGT in the germline V gene. Study-level results: CMV-specific TCR beta clonotypes restricted by HLA-C dominated the ex vivo response.

The table lists this clonotype with a few counts. Antigen specificity is unknown. Source material: PBMCs. V is TRBV6-1 and J is TRBJ2-7; TRBD1 aligns across 8 bases. This receptor was identified in a human donor in good health (CMV status not recorded). Some clones in this sample may be carry-over from other donors' samples. CDR3 sequence: CASSEETGAVYEQYF. The DNA of the CDR3 is TGTGCCAGCAGTGAAGAGACAGGGGCGGTCTACGAGCAGTACTTC.